This TCR beta chain was retrieved from a study of blood T cell repertoires in COVID-19. Study-wide context: Spain, Italy and the United States supplied samples that represented acute and convalescent COVID-19. PBMCs, B-cell-depleted T cells, or T cells were the source of the cDNA or gDNA that made up the material.

Original methodology: Estimated nucleated cell counts came from reference gene primer amplification. The table came from immunoSEQ multiplex PCR; TCRdb's copy has only in-frame clones and leaves some out. D and trimming come from the DNA, and the V and J calls and clone size come from that table. This sample has around 210,000 clones, with 70% to 90% found just once. The V segment lost 4 bases and the J segment 5 bases; nucleotides outside the gene matches: 7. Germline assignment: CDR1 SQVTM and CDR2 ANQGSEA. The CDR3 sequence is 15 residues long. The chain uses TRBV29-1 and TRBJ2-5; 13 nucleotides match TRBD2. This clonotype originated in a man younger than 30 with active or convalescent COVID-19. What was sequenced was peripheral blood. Here the CDR3 reads CSVGLAGGAYETQYF. The CDR3 DNA is TGCAGCGTTGGACTAGCGGGAGGAGCCTACGAGACCCAGTACTTC.